This is a list of T cell receptor beta chains from one sample in a study of blood T cell repertoires in COVID-19. Some clones are missing from TCRdb's copy, which holds only in-frame ones; the method was immunoSEQ multiplex PCR. This table holds roughly 130,000 clones, approximately 83% found once. Sample: peripheral blood. These receptor sequences come from a woman aged 45 to 65 with acute or convalescent COVID-19. Each CDR3 is given with its conserved first and last residue. A D gene is named only where the DNA matches it firmly.

D gene: TRBD2; V gene: TRBV11-2; J gene: TRBJ2-3; CDR3 protein: CASSLPKSGGFTDTQYF; CDR3 DNA: TGTGCCAGCAGCTTACCAAAGAGCGGGGGTTTTACAGATACGCAGTATTTT
D gene: NA; V gene: TRBV9; J gene: TRBJ2-3; CDR3 protein: CASSVDYTSTDTQYF; CDR3 DNA: TGTGCCAGCAGCGTCGACTATACCAGCACAGATACGCAGTATTTT
D gene: TRBD2; V gene: TRBV5-1; J gene: TRBJ2-3; CDR3 protein: CASSEVLLAGMADTQYF; CDR3 DNA: TGCGCCAGCAGCGAAGTTCTCTTAGCGGGGATGGCAGATACGCAGTATTTT
D gene: NA; V gene: TRBV5-4; J gene: TRBJ2-7; CDR3 protein: CASSLGIRGNSYEQYF; CDR3 DNA: TGTGCCAGCAGCTTGGGCATACGGGGGAACTCCTACGAGCAGTACTTC
D gene: NA; V gene: TRBV5-4; J gene: TRBJ1-2; CDR3 protein: CASSSGGVSSSYGYTF; CDR3 DNA: TGTGCCAGCAGCTCCGGCGGGGTTTCATCTTCCTATGGCTACACCTTC
D gene: NA; V gene: TRBV4-1; J gene: TRBJ2-6; CDR3 protein: CASSQDLYGFASSGANVLTF; CDR3 DNA: TGCGCCAGCAGCCAAGATCTCTACGGGTTTGCCAGTTCTGGGGCCAACGTCCTGACTTTC
D gene: NA; V gene: TRBV12-5; J gene: TRBJ2-7; CDR3 protein: CASGGTEKRGNEQYF; CDR3 DNA: TGTGCTAGTGGGGGCACAGAAAAACGGGGAAACGAGCAGTACTTC
D gene: NA; V gene: TRBV9; J gene: TRBJ1-2; CDR3 protein: CASSADTTSGGYTF; CDR3 DNA: TGTGCCAGCAGCGCTGATACAACCAGCGGAGGCTACACCTTC
D gene: NA; V gene: TRBV10-3; J gene: TRBJ1-2; CDR3 protein: CAIRGSDNYGYTF; CDR3 DNA: TGTGCCATCAGAGGGAGTGATAACTATGGCTACACCTTC
D gene: TRBD2; V gene: TRBV5-6; J gene: TRBJ2-7; CDR3 protein: CASSRGTSGGIYEQYF; CDR3 DNA: TGTGCCAGCAGCCGAGGGACTAGCGGGGGGATTTACGAGCAGTACTTC